This TCR beta chain came from a study of blood T cell repertoires in COVID-19. The Seattle patients, enrolled during active infection, were followed longitudinally. Original methodology: Amplification from reference gene primers served as the basis for estimated nucleated cell counts. Only in-frame clones appear in the TCRdb table, and some are missing; sequencing was by immunoSEQ multiplex PCR. V and J calls and clone size are those listed in that table; D and trimming were worked out from the DNA. The sample has 200,000 to 250,000 clones; approximately 86% are singletons. The V segment lost 5 bases and the J segment 5 bases; nucleotides outside the gene matches: 7. The CDR3 consists of 14 residues. CDR1 is SEHNR and CDR2 is FQNEAQ in the germline V gene (reference sequence).

The source of this sequence is a woman aged 25-40 years with COVID-19, enrolled during active disease. The sequencing sample was made of peripheral blood. The chain combines TRBV7-9 with TRBJ2-3, with 7 nucleotides matching TRBD2. The CDR3 spells CASSLAGVKDTQYF. In DNA form, the CDR3 reads TGTGCCAGCAGCCTCGCGGGGGTGAAAGATACGCAGTATTTT.